The 8 T cell receptor beta chains listed next were all sequenced from one sample in a study of T-cell reconstitution after alpha-beta-depleted transplantation in children. A TCRbeta library incorporating unique molecular identifiers was prepared. TCRdb redid the calling of the PCR reads with MiXCR, one entry per CDR3 protein. This table holds around 300,000 distinct CDR3 sequences, over 9.5% found once. The sequenced sample was PBMCs, obtained before TCRalphabeta/CD19-depleted stem cell transplant. Every receptor here comes from a boy under two years old with acute myeloid leukemia, due to receive a stem cell transplant.

The J gene is TRBJ2-1, the V gene TRBV4-2; tentative D call: TRBD2 (6 bases). Germline V gene sequence: CDR1 LGHNA, CDR2 YNFKEQ. CDR3 length: 15 residues. Trimming cost V 0 bases and J 7 bases, with 13 bases left between them. In nucleotides, the CDR3 is TGTGCCAGCAGCCAAGAAGGGCTAGCGATGAATGAGCAGTTCTTC. Its translation is CASSQEGLAMNEQFF.

This clonotype was observed many times. The V call is TRBV20-1, the J call TRBJ2-7; tentative D call: TRBD2 (6 bases). The CDR3 length is 17 residues. V lost 0 bases, J lost 2 bases, and 20 bases lay in between. The germline V gene has CDR1 DFQATT and CDR2 SNEGSKA (reference sequence). CDR3 loop: CSARDRTNPRDPYEQYF. CDR3 DNA: TGCAGTGCTAGAGATAGGACTAACCCAAGGGATCCCTACGAGCAGTACTTC.

This clonotype was counted many times. The CDR3 loop is CAISSRDRGQPQHF. As DNA, the CDR3 is TGTGCCATCAGTTCCCGGGACAGGGGTCAGCCCCAGCATTTT. The chain links TRBV10-3 to TRBJ1-5; 10 bases fit TRBD1. V gave up 5 bases and J gave up 6 bases; unmatched junction bases: 4. Germline-derived CDR1 and CDR2 are ENHRY and SYGVKD. The CDR3 has 14 residues.

This clonotype was picked up a small number of times. V gene TRBV7-8 combines with J gene TRBJ2-1; 10 bases fit TRBD1. This CDR3 has 18 amino acids. The trim removed 4 bases at V and 0 bases at J, leaving 9 bases unmatched. CDR1 SGHVS and CDR2 FQNEAQ come from the germline V gene. The CDR3 nucleotides read TGTGCCAGCAGCTCAGGTCCGGGACAGGGGTTCTCCTACAATGAGCAGTTCTTC. It codes for CASSSGPGQGFSYNEQFF.

CDR3 sequence reads: CASSSGLARPTDTQYF. CDR3 DNA: TGTGCCAGCAGTTCGGGACTAGCGAGGCCCACAGATACGCAGTATTTT. The chain is built from TRBV27 and TRBJ2-3, with 10 bases aligning to TRBD2. CDR1 is MNHEY and CDR2 is SMNVEV in the germline V gene (reference sequence). Trimming took 4 bases from V and 2 from J; bases not matched to a gene: 6. This CDR3 has 16 residues.

This clonotype has ten or more counts. The DNA for the CDR3 is TGCGCCAGCAGCGCCCGGGACCGCCGGGCTTTCTTT. Its translation is CASSARDRRAFF. This chain connects TRBV5-1 to TRBJ1-1, with a possible D match to TRBD1 (5 bases). The CDR3 is made up of 12 amino acids. V lost 4 bases, J lost 11 bases, and 15 bases lay in between. Germline V gene lookup returns CDR1 SGHRS and CDR2 YFSETQ.

This clonotype has a handful of counts. The rearrangement joins TRBV7-8 to TRBJ2-3, with unresolved D. The V end lost 2 bases, the J end lost 8 bases, and 8 bases lay between the germline ends. In germline, CDR1 is SGHVS, CDR2 FQNEAQ. This CDR3 spans 12 amino acids. CDR3 loop: CASSLHAGTQYF. The CDR3 coding sequence is TGTGCCAGCAGCTTACATGCTGGTACGCAGTATTTT. Full variable domain (rest looked up from reference TRBV7-8 and TRBJ2-3): GAGVSQSPRYKVAKRGQDVALRCDPISGHVSLFWYQQALGQGPEFLTYFQNEAQLDKSGLPSDRFFAERPEGSVSTLKIQRTQQEDSAVYLCASSLHAGTQYFGPGTRLTVL.

This clonotype was recorded many times. Mismatch with germline at one junction end may stem from a read error. V and J are TRBV12-3 or TRBV12-4 and TRBJ2-1; no firm D call. The CDR3 loop spans 11 amino acids. The DNA of the CDR3 is TGCGCCAGCAGCTTTAGGGATGAGCAGTTCTTC. This translates into CASSFRDEQFF.